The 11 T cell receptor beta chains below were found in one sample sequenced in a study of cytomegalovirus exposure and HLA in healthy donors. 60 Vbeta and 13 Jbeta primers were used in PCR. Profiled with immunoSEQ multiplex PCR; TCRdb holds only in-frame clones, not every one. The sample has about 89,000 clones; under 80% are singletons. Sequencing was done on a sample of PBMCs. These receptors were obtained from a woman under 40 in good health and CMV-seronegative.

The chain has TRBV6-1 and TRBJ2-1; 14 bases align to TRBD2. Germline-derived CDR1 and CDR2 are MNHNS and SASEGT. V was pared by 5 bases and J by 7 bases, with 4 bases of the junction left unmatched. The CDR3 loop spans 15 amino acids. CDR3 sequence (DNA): TGTGCCAGCAGTTTGACTAGCGGGAGGGCAAATGAGCAGTTCTTC. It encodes CASSLTSGRANEQFF.

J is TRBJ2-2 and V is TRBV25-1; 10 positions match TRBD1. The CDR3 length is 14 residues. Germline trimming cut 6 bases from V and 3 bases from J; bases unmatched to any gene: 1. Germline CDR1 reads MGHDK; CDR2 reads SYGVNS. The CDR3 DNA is TGTGCCAGCAGAGGGACAGGGGACACCGGGGAGCTGTTTTTT. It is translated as CASRGTGDTGELFF.

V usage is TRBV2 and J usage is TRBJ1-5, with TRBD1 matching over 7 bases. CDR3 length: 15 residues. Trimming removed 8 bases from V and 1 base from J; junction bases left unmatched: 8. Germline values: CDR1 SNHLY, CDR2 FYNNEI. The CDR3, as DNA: TGTGCCAGCGGAGTTACAGGGGTAAGCAATCAGCCCCAGCATTTT. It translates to CASGVTGVSNQPQHF. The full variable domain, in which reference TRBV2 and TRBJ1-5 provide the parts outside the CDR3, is EPEVTQTPSHQVTQMGQEVILRCVPISNHLYFYWYRQILGQKVEFLVSFYNNEISEKSEIFDDQFSVERPDGSNFTLKIRSTKLEDSAMYFCASGVTGVSNQPQHFGDGTRLSIL.

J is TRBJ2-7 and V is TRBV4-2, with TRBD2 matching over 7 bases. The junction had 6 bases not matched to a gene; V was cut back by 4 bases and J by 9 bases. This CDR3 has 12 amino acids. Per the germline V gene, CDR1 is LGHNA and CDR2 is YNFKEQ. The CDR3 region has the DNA TGTGCCAGCAGCCCCTATGGGAGGGGGCAGTACTTC. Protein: CASSPYGRGQYF.

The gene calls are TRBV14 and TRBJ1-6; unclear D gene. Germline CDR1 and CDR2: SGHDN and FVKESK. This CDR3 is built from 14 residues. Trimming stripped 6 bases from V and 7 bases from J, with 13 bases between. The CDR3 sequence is CASSAVTINSPLHF. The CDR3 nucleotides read TGTGCCAGCAGTGCGGTCACGATCAATTCACCCCTCCACTTT.

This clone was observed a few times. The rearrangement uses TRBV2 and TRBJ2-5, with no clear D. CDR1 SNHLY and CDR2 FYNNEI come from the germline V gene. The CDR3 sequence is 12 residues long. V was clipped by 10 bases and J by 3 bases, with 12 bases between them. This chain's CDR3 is CATGFGEETQYF. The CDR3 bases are TGTGCCACCGGTTTTGGAGAAGAGACCCAGTACTTC. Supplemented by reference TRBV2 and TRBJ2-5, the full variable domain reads EPEVTQTPSHQVTQMGQEVILRCVPISNHLYFYWYRQILGQKVEFLVSFYNNEISEKSEIFDDQFSVERPDGSNFTLKIRSTKLEDSAMYFCATGFGEETQYFGPGTRLLVL.

The chain's CDR3 is CASSIGAILNTGELFF. The CDR3, as DNA: TGTGCCAGTAGTATAGGGGCCATCTTGAACACCGGGGAGCTGTTTTTT. V gene TRBV19 combines with J gene TRBJ2-2; D is ambiguous. The CDR3 totals 16 residues. Per germline, CDR1 LNHDA and CDR2 SQIVND (reference sequence). V dropped 1 base and J dropped 1 base, with 10 bases sitting between them.

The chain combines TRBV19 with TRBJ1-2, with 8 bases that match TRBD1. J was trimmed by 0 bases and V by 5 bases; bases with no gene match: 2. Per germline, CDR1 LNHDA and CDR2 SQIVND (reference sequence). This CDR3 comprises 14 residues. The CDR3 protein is CASSQGATNYGYTF. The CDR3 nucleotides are TGTGCCAGTAGTCAGGGGGCAACTAACTATGGCTACACCTTC.

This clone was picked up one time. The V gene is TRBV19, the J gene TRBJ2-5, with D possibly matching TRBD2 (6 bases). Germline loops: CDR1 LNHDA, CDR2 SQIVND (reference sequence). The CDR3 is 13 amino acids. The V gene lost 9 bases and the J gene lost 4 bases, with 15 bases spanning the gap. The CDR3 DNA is TGTGCCAGCAGCCCCCGGCGGGGAGAGACCCAGTACTTC. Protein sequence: CASSPRRGETQYF.

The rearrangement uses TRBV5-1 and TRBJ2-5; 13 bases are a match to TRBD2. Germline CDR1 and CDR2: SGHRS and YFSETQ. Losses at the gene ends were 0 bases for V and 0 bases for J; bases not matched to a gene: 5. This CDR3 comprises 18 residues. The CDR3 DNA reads TGCGCCAGCAGCTTGGGGCGACTAGCGGGGGGCAACCAAGAGACCCAGTACTTC. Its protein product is CASSLGRLAGGNQETQYF.

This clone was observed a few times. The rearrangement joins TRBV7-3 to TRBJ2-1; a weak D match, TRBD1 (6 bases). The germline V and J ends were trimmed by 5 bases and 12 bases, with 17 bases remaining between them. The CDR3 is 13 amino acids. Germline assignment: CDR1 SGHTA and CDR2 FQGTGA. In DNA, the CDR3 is TGTGCCAGCAGCCCGGGACAAAGCTGGCGGCAGTTCTTC. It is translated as CASSPGQSWRQFF.